This TCR beta chain was sequenced during a study of CD8+ T cells in alopecia areata. Regarding the study as a whole: Normal scalp showed lower clonality than lesional scalp, especially alopecia totalis/universalis. Shared TCR sequences were less clear between patients than in mice, possibly partly from HLA diversity. There were many expanded lesional clones persisting in scalp and blood during tofacitinib. Tofacitinib significantly decreased scalp clonality and expanded CD8+ clones among top 100.

Treatment in this sample: oral pan-JAK inhibitor, 5-10 mg twice daily. Collected material from alopecia areata patients comprised lesional scalp punch biopsies and peripheral blood. A word on this clone: No antigen is known for it.

Per germline, CDR1 SGDLS and CDR2 YYNGEE. CDR3 length: 13 amino acids. V shed 3 bases and J shed 1 base, with 7 bases lying between them. RNA extraction and reverse transcription yielded cDNA as sequencing template. Data came from immunoSEQ multiplex PCR; TCRdb stores just in-frame clones and leaves some out. The sample has several thousand clones; 55% to 80% are singletons. This TCR derives from a human donor with alopecia areata. This chain uses TRBV9 with TRBJ1-2; TRBD1 is a possible D gene (6 bases). This specimen was skin, taken at week 4, from a patient treated with tofacitinib. CDR3 loop: CASSGTDNYGYTF. The CDR3 nucleotides are TGTGCCAGCAGCGGGACAGATAACTATGGCTACACCTTC.